This entry describes one TCR beta chain. The data were obtained in a study of T cell changes during pregnancy in multiple sclerosis. CDR1 and CDR2 (germline): SGHAT, FQNNGV. The length of the CDR3 is 15 residues. Trimming removed 5 bases from V and 6 bases from J, with 17 bases in between. Libraries were prepared by immunoSEQ multiplex PCR; TCRdb keeps only in-frame clonotypes and omits some of them. The sample comprises more than 35,000 clones, about nine tenths of which are singletons, and approximately 0.49% rests with the top ten. This sample comprised CD4+ T cells from peripheral blood mononuclear cells, obtained in the first trimester of pregnancy. The receptor was derived from a female donor in good health, enrolled as a control in a pregnancy study. This chain uses TRBV11-2 with TRBJ2-1; D might be TRBD2 (6 bases). For the CDR3, the DNA is TGTGCCAGCAGCACTATCAGTGGGCGGGGCAATGAGCAGTTCTTC. Protein: CASSTISGRGNEQFF. The complete variable domain, with remaining parts taken from reference TRBV11-2 and TRBJ2-1, reads EAGVAQSPRYKIIEKRQSVAFWCNPISGHATLYWYQQILGQGPKLLIQFQNNGVVDDSQLPKDRFSAERLKGVDSTLKIQPAKLEDSAVYLCASSTISGRGNEQFFGPGTRLTVL.